The source of this T cell receptor (beta chain) is a study of CD8 T cells in Susac syndrome. Study-wide results and caveats: It was acknowledged in the study that its TCR sequencing and HLA analysis involved a relatively small number of individuals.

CDR3 length: 13 residues. V was clipped by 2 bases and J by 9 bases, with 11 bases between them. CDR1 is MNHEY and CDR2 is SVGAGI in the germline V gene. Notes on this clonotype: Its antigen is not known.

cDNA came from roughly 0.53 to 1 ug RNA primed by random hexamers. The TCR beta CDR3 was amplified by immunoSEQ multiplex PCR across 54 Vbeta, 13 Jbeta. TCRdb re-called the immunoSEQ multiplex PCR reads through MiXCR, storing one row per CDR3 protein. The table records more than 75,000 distinct CDR3 sequences, around 94% of them present only once. The control participants were healthy donors, and these controls were matched with respect to both age and sex. Sequenced: CD8+ T cells from PBMCs. This TCR was sampled from a human donor in good health. This chain joins TRBV6-5 and TRBJ2-1; no definite D call. This CDR3 is CASSYSPIGEQFF. DNA of the CDR3: TGTGCCAGCAGTTACAGCCCGATTGGTGAGCAGTTCTTC.